The 2 T cell receptor beta chains below were found in one sample sequenced in a study of spatial heterogeneity in lung cancer. Study-level findings and limits: For expanded intratumoral alpha and beta TCRs, counts tracked tumor mutation counts.

TCRdb processed the 5' RACE reads anew with MiXCR; each CDR3 protein has one entry. The top ten clones hold about 4% of a sample with 20,000 or so distinct CDR3 sequences, around 6.5% of them seen once. These receptors have no identified antigens. Regarding time point: sample taken at primary tumor resection. The source was lung tumor tissue, collected at surgery. Receptors originate from a female donor with early-stage non-small cell lung cancer.

The chain carries TRBV6-2 or TRBV6-3 and TRBJ1-5, with 10 bases identical to TRBD1. V lost 2 bases and J lost 5; bases outside the gene matches: 12. The CDR3 loop spans 18 amino acids. Germline CDR1 MNHEY, CDR2 SVGEGT. In DNA form, the CDR3 reads TGTGCCAGCAGTTACAAAAGGGGGACAGGGGAAGAAGATCAGCCCCAGCATTTT. Translating it yields CASSYKRGTGEEDQPQHF.

This rearrangement joins TRBV7-9 to TRBJ2-3; perhaps D is TRBD1 or TRBD2 (5 bases each). With 4 bases removed from V and 4 bases from J, the gap between germline ends came to 9 bases. The CDR3 totals 13 residues. Germline CDR1 reads SEHNR; CDR2 reads FQNEAQ (reference sequence). CDR3 residues: CASSSRGPDTQYF. In nucleotides, the CDR3 is TGTGCCAGCAGCTCACGGGGACCAGATACGCAGTATTTT.